The 10 T cell receptor beta chains below all came from one sample that was sequenced in a study of blood T cells in healthy people across ages. A sample-barcoded 5' primer and a J-beta primer mix were used in a second PCR of roughly 7 to 11 cycles. TCRdb redid the calling of the 5' RACE reads with MiXCR, one entry per CDR3 protein. The sample lists roughly 1,700,000 distinct CDR3 sequences, approximately 30% occurring once. The sample comprised blood. The receptors here all came from a woman aged 25 to 39 in good health.

The table lists this clonotype with many counts. V is TRBV12-3 or TRBV12-4 and J is TRBJ2-1, with D possibly matching TRBD1 (6 bases). Trimming removed 7 bases from V and 1 base from J, with 11 bases in between. The CDR3 totals 14 residues. CDR3: CASNQQGSYNEQFF. DNA of the CDR3: TGTGCCAGCAATCAACAGGGTTCCTACAATGAGCAGTTCTTC.

This clonotype appeared a few times. The V call is TRBV12-3 or TRBV12-4, the J call TRBJ2-1; a weak D match, TRBD1 (6 bases). CDR3 length equals 14 residues. Between the trimmed V and J ends, which lost 5 bases and 13 bases, there was a span of 21 bases. This CDR3 is CASSTHNRDETQFF. The CDR3 DNA is TGTGCCAGCAGTACGCATAACAGGGACGAGACCCAGTTCTTC.

This chain uses TRBV20-1 with TRBJ2-7; 8 nucleotides agree with TRBD1. CDR3 length equals 14 residues. Trimming took 5 bases from V and 0 from J; bases not matched to a gene: 6. Germline V gene sequence: CDR1 DFQATT, CDR2 SNEGSKA (reference sequence). The CDR3 is CSAPAGTGSYEQYF. DNA for the CDR3: TGCAGTGCTCCGGCCGGGACAGGCTCCTACGAGCAGTACTTC.

The gene calls are TRBV7-9 and TRBJ1-2, with TRBD1 as a possible D gene (6 bases). CDR3 size: 15 residues. Germline CDR1 and CDR2: SEHNR and FQNEAQ (reference sequence). Trimming removed 5 bases from V and 7 bases from J, with 20 bases in between. The CDR3 protein is CASSPAGAGEAGYTF. CDR3 DNA: TGTGCCAGCAGCCCTGCAGGGGCTGGGGAGGCTGGCTACACCTTC.

This clonotype was seen a single time. V usage is TRBV12-3 or TRBV12-4 and J usage is TRBJ2-1, with 10 bases matching TRBD2. The DNA end favors TRBJ2-7, so the J call may be wrong. The CDR3 has 14 residues. The CDR3 loop reads CAGNAGTSDYEQYF. In nucleotides, the CDR3 is TGTGCCGGCAATGCCGGGACTAGCGACTACGAGCAGTACTTC.

This chain's CDR3 is CASSAGGLYGYTF. The CDR3 DNA is TGTGCCAGCAGTGCAGGTGGCCTCTATGGCTACACCTTC. This chain connects TRBV12-3 or TRBV12-4 to TRBJ1-2; no clear D. The CDR3 spans 13 residues. Trimming stripped 5 bases from V and 4 bases from J, with 11 bases between.

This clonotype was found a few times. J is TRBJ2-5 and V is TRBV27, with TRBD1 matching over 10 bases. With V trimmed by 9 bases and J by 13 bases, 14 bases remained unmatched. The germline gives CDR1 MNHEY, CDR2 SMNVEV (reference sequence). This CDR3 is 13 amino acids long. The CDR3 here is CASRDRGSMRLYF. CDR3 DNA sequence: TGTGCCAGTCGGGACAGGGGTTCGATGCGGTTGTACTTC.

This clonotype occurred a few times. V is TRBV7-2 and J is TRBJ2-1; 8 positions match TRBD2. This CDR3 has 17 residues. Germline CDR1 is SGHTA and CDR2 is FQGNSA. V was clipped by 2 bases and J by 4 bases; unmatched bases: 10. This CDR3 reads CASSLLPLTGGYNEQFF. The CDR3 DNA is TGTGCCAGCAGCTTACTCCCTTTGACGGGAGGGTACAATGAGCAGTTCTTC.

The chain has TRBV11-2 and TRBJ2-1; 13 bases line up with TRBD2. CDR3 length equals 16 residues. V lost 3 bases to trimming and J lost 9 bases; unmatched junction nucleotides: 8. The germline CDR1 and CDR2 sequences are SGHAT and FQNNGV. The CDR3 loop reads CASSLALAGGWGEQFF. The CDR3, as DNA: TGTGCCAGCAGCTTGGCACTAGCGGGAGGGTGGGGTGAGCAGTTCTTC.

This clonotype occurred a few times. An end of the junction does not agree with germline; a read error may underlie this. The chain uses TRBV9 and TRBJ2-7; tentatively, D is TRBD1 (6 bases). The germline gives CDR1 SGDLS, CDR2 YYNGEE. The CDR3 is 14 amino acids. CDR3 in amino acids: CASSVEQGPNELYF. The DNA of the CDR3 is TGTGCCAGCAGCGTAGAACAGGGTCCCAACGAGCTGTACTTC.